The next 18 T cell receptor beta chains were all read from a single sample in a study of T-cell reconstitution after alpha-beta-depleted transplantation in children. During its preparation, the TCRbeta library received unique molecular identifiers. TCRdb reprocessed the PCR reads with MiXCR, giving one entry per CDR3 protein. The sample consists of some 81,000 distinct CDR3 sequences, 13% to 15% of them appearing once. The sequencing here drew on PBMCs, mostly from graft donor cells, taken 180 days after TCRalphabeta/CD19-depleted stem cell transplant. The receptors here all came from a male patient between 2 and 15 years old who had a stem cell transplant for acute lymphoblastic leukemia, so the T cells may come from the graft donor.

The chain has TRBV18 and TRBJ2-4; 7 bases match TRBD1. The trim removed 3 bases at V and 1 base at J, leaving 15 bases unmatched. This CDR3 region has 19 residues. Looked up from germline, CDR1 is KGHSH and CDR2 is LQKENI. The DNA for the CDR3 is TGTGCCAGCTCACCGAGGGTCGGGACAGAGATCTTCGCCAAAAACATTCAGTACTTC. This translates into CASSPRVGTEIFAKNIQYF.

Worth noting for this clonotype: The junction does not match germline at one end; this may be a read error. CDR3 protein: CASSLDQGMGTEAIF. The CDR3 DNA is TGTGCCAGCAGCTTAGACCAGGGAATGGGAACTGAAGCTATCTTT. The chain recombines TRBV7-2 with TRBJ1-1, with a tentative D call TRBD1 (5 bases). CDR3 size: 15 residues. Germline V gene data show CDR1 as SGHTA and CDR2 as FQGNSA. The variable domain in full, with the rest retrieved from reference TRBV7-2 and TRBJ1-1, is GAGVSQSPSNKVTEKGKDVELRCDPISGHTALYWYRQSLGQGLEFLIYFQGNSAPDKSGLPSDRFSAERTGGSVSTLTIQRTQQEDSAVYLCASSLDQGMGTEAIFGQGTRLTVV.

This clonotype was observed a few times. The CDR3 DNA follows: TGTGCCAGCAGTTTATATCCAAGCTCTGGAAACACCATATATTTT. The encoded protein is CASSLYPSSGNTIYF. The chain recombines TRBV27 with TRBJ1-3; the D is unclear. The V end lost 1 base, the J end lost 0 bases, and 7 bases lay between the germline ends. The CDR3 has 15 amino acids. Per the germline V gene, CDR1 is MNHEY and CDR2 is SMNVEV (reference sequence).

The V and J genes are TRBV5-6 and TRBJ1-5; D not certain. The CDR3 contains 13 residues. Trimming pared 1 base from V and 6 bases from J, leaving 8 bases between. CDR1 is SGHDT, CDR2 YYEEEE, per germline. The CDR3 loop reads CASSLMDGQPQHF. DNA of the CDR3: TGTGCCAGCAGCTTGATGGATGGTCAGCCCCAGCATTTT.

The gene calls are TRBV19 and TRBJ1-1; D is unclear. Per the germline V gene, CDR1 is LNHDA and CDR2 is SQIVND (reference sequence). The CDR3 runs to 13 residues. V lost 3 bases and J lost 3, with 8 bases in between. CDR3 nucleotide sequence: TGTGCCAGTAGTATGAATTCGGACACTGAAGCTTTCTTT. Protein product: CASSMNSDTEAFF.

The gene calls are TRBV20-1 and TRBJ2-7; D unresolved. Germline loops: CDR1 DFQATT, CDR2 SNEGSKA (reference sequence). This CDR3 is 10 amino acids long. The V and J ends lost 7 bases and 5 bases respectively, with 9 bases between them. The CDR3 nucleotides read TGCAGTGGCGTATCCCACGAGCAGTACTTC. Translating it yields CSGVSHEQYF.

The table lists this clonotype with many counts. The chain links TRBV5-1 to TRBJ2-7; TRBD2 matches at 8 bases. The V segment lost 4 bases and the J segment 3 bases; nucleotides outside the gene matches: 12. Germline V gives CDR1 SGHRS, CDR2 YFSETQ. This CDR3 is 16 amino acids long. CDR3 sequence: CASSASLGGRIYEQYF. CDR3 sequence (DNA): TGCGCCAGCAGCGCCTCTTTGGGCGGGAGGATCTACGAGCAGTACTTC.

V gene TRBV5-8 combines with J gene TRBJ2-5, with D unclear. This CDR3 contains 16 residues. Trimming removed 4 bases from V and 5 bases from J, with 21 bases in between. Germline V lookup: CDR1 SGHTS, CDR2 YDEGEE. The CDR3 sequence: CASSRVTATPWETQYF. CDR3 sequence (DNA): TGTGCCAGCAGCAGAGTCACGGCTACCCCATGGGAGACCCAGTACTTC.

On this clonotype: The junction and the germline gene differ at one end; a read error may be behind it. The chain carries TRBV3-1 and TRBJ1-5; TRBD1 matches 8 bases. CDR3 length equals 17 residues. CDR1 is LGHDT and CDR2 is YNNKEL in the germline V gene (reference sequence). For the CDR3, the DNA is TGTGCCAGCAGCCTGACAGGGGACCGGTTTGGCAAACAGCCCCAGCATTTT. Translation: CASSLTGDRFGKQPQHF.

The V and J genes are TRBV7-6 and TRBJ2-3, with TRBD1 identical over 9 bases. V gave up 2 bases and J gave up 3 bases; unmatched junction bases: 9. The CDR3 extends over 17 amino acids. Germline CDR1 SGHVS, CDR2 FNYEAQ. CDR3 loop: CASSLWFGQGLTDTQYF. The CDR3 nucleotides read TGTGCCAGCAGCTTATGGTTCGGACAGGGGCTAACAGATACGCAGTATTTT.

The table lists this clonotype with many counts. The rearrangement links TRBV7-2 to TRBJ1-2; TRBD1 is a possible D gene (6 bases). Germline values: CDR1 SGHTA, CDR2 FQGNSA. Trimming cost V 1 base and J 8 bases, with 20 bases left between them. This CDR3 has 16 amino acids. Here the CDR3 DNA reads TGTGCCAGCAGCTTAGGGCGCAGGGCCCTAGGGGGGGGCTACACCTTC. Translation: CASSLGRRALGGGYTF.

The chain's CDR3 is CASSSGQGFWNSPLHF. DNA for the CDR3: TGTGCCAGCAGCTCGGGACAGGGATTCTGGAATTCACCCCTCCACTTT. The genes are TRBV5-4 and TRBJ1-6, with 9 bases identical to TRBD1. CDR3 length equals 16 residues. In germline, CDR1 is SGHNT, CDR2 YYREEE (reference sequence). Trimming cost V 3 bases and J 7 bases; bases outside gene matches: 8.

At least ten counts were recorded for this clonotype. The gene calls are TRBV27 and TRBJ2-7; D uncertain. The V end was cut by 3 bases, the J end by 2 bases, with 11 bases between. The germline gives CDR1 MNHEY, CDR2 SMNVEV (reference sequence). The CDR3 sequence is 14 residues long. The CDR3 DNA reads TGTGCCAGCAGTTTGGGGATTACCCCCTACGAGCAGTACTTC. This sequence encodes CASSLGITPYEQYF.

In this sample, this clonotype turned up many times. The chain couples TRBV12-3 or TRBV12-4 to TRBJ1-6, with no clear D. This CDR3 spans 14 amino acids. The V end was cut by 3 bases, the J end by 7 bases, with 10 bases between. CDR3 in DNA: TGTGCCAGCAGTTTTCCCTTTGGGAATTCACCCCTCCACTTT. It is translated as CASSFPFGNSPLHF.

This clonotype was seen many times. This sequence joins TRBV5-8 and TRBJ2-1; 8 positions match TRBD2. With 3 bases clipped from V and 3 bases from J, the junction kept 2 bases outside the gene matches. The length of the CDR3 is 14 residues. Germline CDR1 is SGHTS and CDR2 is YDEGEE. In DNA form, the CDR3 reads TGTGCCAGCAGCTCCAGCGGGAGCTACAATGAGCAGTTCTTC. This translates into CASSSSGSYNEQFF.

This clonotype was detected a few times. V usage is TRBV4-2 and J usage is TRBJ2-3; D is uncertain. Trimming took 0 bases from V and 5 from J, leaving 15 bases between them. The CDR3 length is 16 residues. Per germline, CDR1 LGHNA and CDR2 YNFKEQ. CDR3 in amino acids: CASSQEASPLGDTQYF. The CDR3 nucleotides are TGTGCCAGCAGCCAAGAGGCTAGTCCTTTGGGAGATACGCAGTATTTT.

This clonotype occurred a few times. The chain links TRBV29-1 to TRBJ2-1; D is ambiguous. The CDR3 covers 12 residues. Germline V gives CDR1 SQVTM, CDR2 ANQGSEA. V lost 8 bases and J 10 bases, leaving 18 bases between the germline ends. CDR3: CSPTFWTGEQFF. In nucleotides, the CDR3 is TGCAGCCCAACCTTCTGGACCGGGGAGCAGTTCTTC.

This clonotype was detected a few times. The chain uses TRBV11-2 and TRBJ2-5, with 9 bases lining up with TRBD2. CDR1 and CDR2 (germline): SGHAT, FQNNGV. The CDR3 totals 15 residues. V lost 6 bases to trimming and J lost 2 bases; unmatched junction nucleotides: 7. The CDR3 coding sequence is TGTGCCAGCAGGCCTTTAGCGGGAGCGCAAGAGACCCAGTACTTC. Protein product: CASRPLAGAQETQYF. Full variable domain (outside the CDR3, taken from reference TRBV11-2 and TRBJ2-5): EAGVAQSPRYKIIEKRQSVAFWCNPISGHATLYWYQQILGQGPKLLIQFQNNGVVDDSQLPKDRFSAERLKGVDSTLKIQPAKLEDSAVYLCASRPLAGAQETQYFGPGTRLLVL.